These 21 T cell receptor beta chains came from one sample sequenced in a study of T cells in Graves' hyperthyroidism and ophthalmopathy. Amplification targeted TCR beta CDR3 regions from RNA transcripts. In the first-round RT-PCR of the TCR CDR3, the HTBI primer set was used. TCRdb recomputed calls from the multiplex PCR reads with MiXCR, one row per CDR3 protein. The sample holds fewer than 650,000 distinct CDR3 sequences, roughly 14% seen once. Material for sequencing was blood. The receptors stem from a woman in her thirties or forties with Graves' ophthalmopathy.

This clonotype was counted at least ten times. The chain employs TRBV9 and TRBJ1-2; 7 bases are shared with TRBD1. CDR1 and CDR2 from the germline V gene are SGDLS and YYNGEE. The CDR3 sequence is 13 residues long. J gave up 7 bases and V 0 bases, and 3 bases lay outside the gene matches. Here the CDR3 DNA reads TGTGCCAGCAGCGTAGAGGGGGCTGGTGGCTACACCTTC. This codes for CASSVEGAGGYTF. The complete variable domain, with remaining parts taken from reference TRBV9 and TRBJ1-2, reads DSGVTQTPKHLITATGQRVTLRCSPRSGDLSVYWYQQSLDQGLQFLIQYYNGEERAKGNILERFSAQQFPDLHSELNLSSLELGDSALYFCASSVEGAGGYTFGSGTRLTVV.

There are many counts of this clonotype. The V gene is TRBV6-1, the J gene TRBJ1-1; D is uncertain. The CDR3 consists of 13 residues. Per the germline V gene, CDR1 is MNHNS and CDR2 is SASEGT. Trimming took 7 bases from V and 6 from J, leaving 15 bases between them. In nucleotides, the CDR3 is TGTGCCAGCAATACACAGAATAAACCTGAAGCTTTCTTT. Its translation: CASNTQNKPEAFF.

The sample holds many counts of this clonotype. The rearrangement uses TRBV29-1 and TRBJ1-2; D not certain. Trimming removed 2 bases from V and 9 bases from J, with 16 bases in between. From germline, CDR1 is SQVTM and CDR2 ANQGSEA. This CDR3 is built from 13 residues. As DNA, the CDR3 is TGCAGCGTTGAACTGGGTTCGAAAAGGAGCTACACCTTC. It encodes CSVELGSKRSYTF.

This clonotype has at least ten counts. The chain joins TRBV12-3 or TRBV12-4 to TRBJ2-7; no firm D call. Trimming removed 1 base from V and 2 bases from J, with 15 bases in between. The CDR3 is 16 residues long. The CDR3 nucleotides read TGTGCCAGCAGTTTAGGAGCCCCAACCGCCCCCTACGAGCAGTACTTC. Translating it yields CASSLGAPTAPYEQYF.

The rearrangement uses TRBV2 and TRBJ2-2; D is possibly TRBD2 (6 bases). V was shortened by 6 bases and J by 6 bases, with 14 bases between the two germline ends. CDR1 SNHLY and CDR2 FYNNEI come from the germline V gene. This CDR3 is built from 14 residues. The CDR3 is CASRWGVGPGELFF. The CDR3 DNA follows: TGTGCCAGCAGATGGGGGGTTGGGCCCGGGGAGCTGTTTTTT.

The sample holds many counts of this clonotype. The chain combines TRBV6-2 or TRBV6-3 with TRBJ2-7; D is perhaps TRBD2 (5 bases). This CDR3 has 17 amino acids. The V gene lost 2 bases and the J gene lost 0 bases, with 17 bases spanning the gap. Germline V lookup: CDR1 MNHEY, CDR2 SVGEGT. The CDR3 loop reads CASSYRTLGEDSYEQYF. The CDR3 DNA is TGTGCCAGCAGTTACCGGACTTTAGGAGAGGACTCCTACGAGCAGTACTTC.

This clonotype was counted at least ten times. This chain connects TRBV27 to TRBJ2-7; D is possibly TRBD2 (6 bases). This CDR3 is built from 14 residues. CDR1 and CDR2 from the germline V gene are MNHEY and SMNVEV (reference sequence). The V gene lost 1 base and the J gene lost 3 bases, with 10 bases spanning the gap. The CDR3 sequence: CASSLFGSGYEQYF. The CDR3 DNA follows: TGTGCCAGCAGTTTATTCGGGAGCGGCTACGAGCAGTACTTC.

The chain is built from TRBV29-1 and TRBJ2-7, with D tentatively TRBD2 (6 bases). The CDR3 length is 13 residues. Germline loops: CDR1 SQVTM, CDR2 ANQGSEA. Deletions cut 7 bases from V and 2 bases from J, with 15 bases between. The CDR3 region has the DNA TGCAGCGCCGTGGGGACTGCCGCCTACGAGCAGTACTTC. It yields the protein CSAVGTAAYEQYF.

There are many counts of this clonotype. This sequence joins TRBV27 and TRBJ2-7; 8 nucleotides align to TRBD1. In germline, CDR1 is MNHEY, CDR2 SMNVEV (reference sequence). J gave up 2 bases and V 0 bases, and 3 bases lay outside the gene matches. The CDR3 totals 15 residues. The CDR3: CASSLSQGAAYEQYF. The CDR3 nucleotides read TGTGCCAGCAGTTTATCGCAGGGGGCAGCCTACGAGCAGTACTTC.

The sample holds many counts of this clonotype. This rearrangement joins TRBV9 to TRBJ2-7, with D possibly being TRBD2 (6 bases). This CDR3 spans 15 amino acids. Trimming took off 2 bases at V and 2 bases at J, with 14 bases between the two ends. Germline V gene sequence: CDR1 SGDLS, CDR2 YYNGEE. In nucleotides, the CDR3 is TGTGCCAGCAGCGTCGACGGGACTCCCGCCTACGAGCAGTACTTC. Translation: CASSVDGTPAYEQYF.

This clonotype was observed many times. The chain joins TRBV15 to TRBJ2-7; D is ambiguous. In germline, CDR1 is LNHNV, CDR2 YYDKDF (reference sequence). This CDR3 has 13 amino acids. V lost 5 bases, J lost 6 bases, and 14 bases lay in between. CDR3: CATSSPNELEQYF. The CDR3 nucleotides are TGTGCCACCAGCTCCCCTAATGAGCTCGAGCAGTACTTC.

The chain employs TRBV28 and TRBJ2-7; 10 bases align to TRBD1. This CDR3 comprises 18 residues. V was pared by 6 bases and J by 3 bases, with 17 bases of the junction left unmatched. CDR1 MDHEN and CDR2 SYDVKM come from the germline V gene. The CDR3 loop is CASSSAGQGTAIYYEQYF. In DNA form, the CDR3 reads TGTGCCAGCAGCTCCGCGGGACAGGGGACCGCCATTTACTACGAGCAGTACTTC. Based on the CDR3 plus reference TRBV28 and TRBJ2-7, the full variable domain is DVKVTQSSRYLVKRTGEKVFLECVQDMDHENMFWYRQDPGLGLRLIYFSYDVKMKEKGDIPEGYSVSREKKERFSLILESASTNQTSMYLCASSSAGQGTAIYYEQYFGPGTRLTVT.

The CDR3 here is CASSLVVGGYQETQYF. Written as DNA, the CDR3 is TGTGCCAGCAGCTTAGTAGTTGGGGGGTACCAAGAGACCCAGTACTTC. This chain joins TRBV7-2 and TRBJ2-5; D perhaps matches TRBD2 (6 bases). The CDR3 is 16 amino acids. V gave up 1 base and J gave up 0 bases, with 12 bases separating them. CDR1 is SGHTA, CDR2 FQGNSA, per germline.

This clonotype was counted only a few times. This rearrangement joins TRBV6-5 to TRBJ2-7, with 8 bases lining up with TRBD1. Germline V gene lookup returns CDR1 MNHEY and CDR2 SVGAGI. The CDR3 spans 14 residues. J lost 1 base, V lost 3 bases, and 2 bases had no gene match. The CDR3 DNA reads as TGTGCCAGCAGTTATACAGGGGGTTCCTACGAGCAGTACTTC. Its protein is CASSYTGGSYEQYF.

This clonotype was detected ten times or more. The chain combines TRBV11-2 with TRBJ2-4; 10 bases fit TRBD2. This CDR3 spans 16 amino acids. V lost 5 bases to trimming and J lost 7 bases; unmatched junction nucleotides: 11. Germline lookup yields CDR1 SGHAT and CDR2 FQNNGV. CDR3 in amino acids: CASSPTGGAGGNIQYF. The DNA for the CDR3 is TGTGCCAGCAGCCCTACCGGGGGAGCGGGAGGGAACATTCAGTACTTC.

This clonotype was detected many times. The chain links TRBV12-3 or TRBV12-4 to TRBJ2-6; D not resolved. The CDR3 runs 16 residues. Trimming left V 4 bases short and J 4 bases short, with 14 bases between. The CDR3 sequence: CASSSPLGRGANVLTF. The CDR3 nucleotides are TGTGCCAGCAGTTCACCCTTGGGAAGGGGGGCCAACGTCCTGACTTTC.

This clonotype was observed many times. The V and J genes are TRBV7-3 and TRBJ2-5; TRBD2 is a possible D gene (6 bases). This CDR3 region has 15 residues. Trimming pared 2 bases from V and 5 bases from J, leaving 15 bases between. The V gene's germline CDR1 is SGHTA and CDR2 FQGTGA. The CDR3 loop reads CASSLSIQEGETQYF. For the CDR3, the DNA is TGTGCCAGCAGCTTATCGATCCAGGAGGGGGAGACCCAGTACTTC.

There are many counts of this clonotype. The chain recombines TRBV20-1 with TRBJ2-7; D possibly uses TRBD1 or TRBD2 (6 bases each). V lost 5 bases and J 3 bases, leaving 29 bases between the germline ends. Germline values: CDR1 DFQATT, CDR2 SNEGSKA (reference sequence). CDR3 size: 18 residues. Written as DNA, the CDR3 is TGCAGTGCTTCACGTACCTCGGACTATGGGGGGCAAAGCTACGAGCAGTACTTC. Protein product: CSASRTSDYGGQSYEQYF.

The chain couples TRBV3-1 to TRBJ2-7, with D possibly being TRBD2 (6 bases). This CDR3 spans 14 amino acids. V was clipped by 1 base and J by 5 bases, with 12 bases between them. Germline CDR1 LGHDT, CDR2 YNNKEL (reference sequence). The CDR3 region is CASSQGHGGNEQYF. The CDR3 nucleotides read TGTGCCAGCAGCCAAGGACACGGAGGGAACGAGCAGTACTTC.

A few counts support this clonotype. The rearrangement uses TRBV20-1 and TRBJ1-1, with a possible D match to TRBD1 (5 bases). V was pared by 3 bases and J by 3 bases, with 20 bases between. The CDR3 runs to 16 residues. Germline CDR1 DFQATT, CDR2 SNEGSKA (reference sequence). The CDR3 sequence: CSARGFSGRSDTEAFF. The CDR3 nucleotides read TGCAGTGCTAGGGGGTTTTCAGGGAGGTCGGACACTGAAGCTTTCTTT.

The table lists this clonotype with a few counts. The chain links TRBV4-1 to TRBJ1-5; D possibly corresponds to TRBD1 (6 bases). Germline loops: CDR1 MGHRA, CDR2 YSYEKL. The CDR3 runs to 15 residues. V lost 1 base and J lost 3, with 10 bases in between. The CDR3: CASSQAHRDNQPQHF. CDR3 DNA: TGCGCCAGCAGCCAAGCTCACAGGGACAATCAGCCCCAGCATTTT.